Listed below are T cell receptor beta chains from one sample, sequenced in a study of cytomegalovirus exposure and HLA in healthy donors. Only in-frame clones appear in the TCRdb table, and some are missing; sequencing was by immunoSEQ multiplex PCR. The profile shows roughly 90,000 clones, just under 80% of them singletons. The sequencing sample was made of PBMCs. The receptors derive from a man aged 30 to 39 in good health and CMV-seronegative. The CDR3 runs from the conserved cysteine through the conserved F or W. D genes are given only for firm matches. Some rows have no size entry. The others give once, few or many, or a class for an expanded clone.

clone_size: .
v_call: TRBV28
cdr3_length: 15
d_call: .
j_call: TRBJ2-2
cdr3_nt: TGTGCCAGCAGTTTTCCGGACAGATACGCCGGGGAGCTGTTTTTT
cdr3_aa: CASSFPDRYAGELFF

clone_size: .
v_call: TRBV9
cdr3_length: 14
d_call: TRBD1
j_call: TRBJ2-7
cdr3_nt: TGTGCCAGCAGCCCTCGGGACAGCTCCTACGAGCAGTACTTC
cdr3_aa: CASSPRDSSYEQYF

clone_size: .
v_call: TRBV9
cdr3_length: 14
d_call: .
j_call: TRBJ1-2
cdr3_nt: TGTGCCAGCAGCCCTCGGGGGGGCGTCTATGGCTACACCTTC
cdr3_aa: CASSPRGGVYGYTF

clone_size: few
v_call: TRBV11-1
cdr3_length: 15
d_call: .
j_call: TRBJ2-7
cdr3_nt: TGTGCCAGCAGCTATCGAGGTGGAGGGGAGGCCGAGCAGTACTTC
cdr3_aa: CASSYRGGGEAEQYF

clone_size: .
v_call: TRBV5-1
cdr3_length: 12
d_call: .
j_call: TRBJ2-5
cdr3_nt: TGCGCCAGCAGCTTGGAAGGCGGGCCTAGTTACTTC
cdr3_aa: CASSLEGGPSYF

clone_size: .
v_call: TRBV30
cdr3_length: 13
d_call: .
j_call: TRBJ1-1
cdr3_nt: TGTGCCTGGAGTGTTTCCCGGAACACTGAAGCTTTCTTT
cdr3_aa: CAWSVSRNTEAFF

clone_size: .
v_call: TRBV7-6
cdr3_length: 17
d_call: .
j_call: TRBJ2-3
cdr3_nt: TGTGCCAGCAGCCTTGACCTGAACAGGGCCAGCACAGATACGCAGTATTTT
cdr3_aa: CASSLDLNRASTDTQYF

clone_size: .
v_call: TRBV5-1
cdr3_length: 16
d_call: TRBD1
j_call: TRBJ1-2
cdr3_nt: TGCGCCAGCAGCATCGGGACAGCGCCACAAGACTATGGCTACACCTTC
cdr3_aa: CASSIGTAPQDYGYTF

clone_size: few
v_call: TRBV2
cdr3_length: 13
d_call: .
j_call: TRBJ2-1
cdr3_nt: TGTGCCACCCAAGAGGGTACGGGGAATGAGCAGTTCTTC
cdr3_aa: CATQEGTGNEQFF

clone_size: .
v_call: TRBV11-2
cdr3_length: 16
d_call: .
j_call: TRBJ2-1
cdr3_nt: TGTGCCAGCAGCCGTCAGCTACAGAGCTCCTACAATGAGCAGTTCTTC
cdr3_aa: CASSRQLQSSYNEQFF

clone_size: .
v_call: TRBV5-6
cdr3_length: 17
d_call: TRBD1
j_call: TRBJ1-1
cdr3_nt: TGTGCCAGCAGCTTGCTTCTGGGGACAGCTGAGAACACTGAAGCTTTCTTT
cdr3_aa: CASSLLLGTAENTEAFF

clone_size: .
v_call: TRBV4-2
cdr3_length: 15
d_call: TRBD1
j_call: TRBJ1-2
cdr3_nt: TGTGCCAGCAGCCCCTTGGACAGGGGGAACTATGGCTACACCTTC
cdr3_aa: CASSPLDRGNYGYTF

clone_size: .
v_call: TRBV6-5
cdr3_length: 15
d_call: .
j_call: TRBJ1-6
cdr3_nt: TGTGCCAGCAGTTATTCCCAGGGTCTTAATTCACCCCTCCACTTT
cdr3_aa: CASSYSQGLNSPLHF

clone_size: .
v_call: TRBV20-1
cdr3_length: 11
d_call: .
j_call: TRBJ1-3
cdr3_nt: TGCAGTGCGAACACTGGAAACACCATATATTTT
cdr3_aa: CSANTGNTIYF

clone_size: .
v_call: TRBV29-1
cdr3_length: 13
d_call: TRBD1
j_call: TRBJ2-5
cdr3_nt: TGCAGCGCGGACAGGGGAGGGGGCGAGACCCAGTACTTC
cdr3_aa: CSADRGGGETQYF

clone_size: .
v_call: TRBV7-8
cdr3_length: 16
d_call: .
j_call: TRBJ2-4
cdr3_nt: TGTGCCAGCAGCCTAAAGCGTATCCTAGCCAAAAACATTCAGTACTTC
cdr3_aa: CASSLKRILAKNIQYF

clone_size: .
v_call: TRBV27
cdr3_length: 14
d_call: .
j_call: TRBJ1-2
cdr3_nt: TGTGCCAGCGCACCCATACAGATGACCTATGGCTACACCTTC
cdr3_aa: CASAPIQMTYGYTF

clone_size: .
v_call: TRBV19
cdr3_length: 14
d_call: .
j_call: TRBJ2-3
cdr3_nt: TGTGCCAGTAGTATGGGTCCGGGGTCAGATACGCAGTATTTT
cdr3_aa: CASSMGPGSDTQYF

clone_size: .
v_call: TRBV1
cdr3_length: 16
d_call: .
j_call: TRBJ2-3
cdr3_nt: TGCACCAGCAGCCAAGATTTACTAGCGGGACGACGCACGCAGTATTTT
cdr3_aa: CTSSQDLLAGRRTQYF

clone_size: .
v_call: TRBV6-6
cdr3_length: 16
d_call: TRBD1
j_call: TRBJ2-7
cdr3_nt: TGTGCCAGCAGAGACCCGGGACAGGGGACGGCCTACGAGCAGTACTTC
cdr3_aa: CASRDPGQGTAYEQYF

clone_size: .
v_call: TRBV7-2
cdr3_length: 15
d_call: TRBD2
j_call: TRBJ2-1
cdr3_nt: TGTGCCAGCAGCTTACTAGCGGGGAACTACAATGAGCAGTTCTTC
cdr3_aa: CASSLLAGNYNEQFF

clone_size: .
v_call: TRBV4-1
cdr3_length: 13
d_call: .
j_call: TRBJ2-2
cdr3_nt: TGCGCCAGCAGCCAAGGGCACACCGGGGAGCTGTTTTTT
cdr3_aa: CASSQGHTGELFF

clone_size: .
v_call: TRBV28
cdr3_length: 13
d_call: .
j_call: TRBJ2-7
cdr3_nt: TGTGCCAGCAGTCATAGGGGGGGGCTCGAGCAGTACTTC
cdr3_aa: CASSHRGGLEQYF

clone_size: .
v_call: TRBV6-4
cdr3_length: 11
d_call: .
j_call: TRBJ2-3
cdr3_nt: TGTGCCAGCAGTGACGGATGGAGGCAGTATTTT
cdr3_aa: CASSDGWRQYF

clone_size: .
v_call: TRBV19
cdr3_length: 13
d_call: .
j_call: TRBJ1-2
cdr3_nt: TGTGCCAGTAGGAGATCAGAACTAGCTGGCTACACCTTC
cdr3_aa: CASRRSELAGYTF

clone_size: .
v_call: TRBV6-5
cdr3_length: 15
d_call: TRBD1
j_call: TRBJ1-2
cdr3_nt: TGTGCCAGCAGTTACTCGCGGGACAGAACCTATGGCTACACCTTC
cdr3_aa: CASSYSRDRTYGYTF

clone_size: few
v_call: TRBV30
cdr3_length: 12
d_call: .
j_call: TRBJ2-7
cdr3_nt: TGTGCCTGGAGTGCTTCAGGGTACGAGCAGTACTTC
cdr3_aa: CAWSASGYEQYF

clone_size: once
v_call: TRBV6-5
cdr3_length: 14
d_call: .
j_call: TRBJ1-2
cdr3_nt: TGTGCCAGTAGCGAAGAGGGATCTATGAGGGGCTACACCTTC
cdr3_aa: CASSEEGSMRGYTF

clone_size: .
v_call: TRBV19
cdr3_length: 15
d_call: TRBD1
j_call: TRBJ2-7
cdr3_nt: TGTGCCAGTAGTAGGGACAGCTCTCAACGGAACGAGCAGTACTTC
cdr3_aa: CASSRDSSQRNEQYF

clone_size: .
v_call: TRBV6-5
cdr3_length: 13
d_call: .
j_call: TRBJ2-6
cdr3_nt: TGTGCCAGCAGTTACGCGGGGGCTCTCGTCCTGACTTTC
cdr3_aa: CASSYAGALVLTF

clone_size: .
v_call: TRBV28
cdr3_length: 13
d_call: .
j_call: TRBJ1-1
cdr3_nt: TGTGCCAGCTCTGGACAAGAGAACACTGAAGCTTTCTTT
cdr3_aa: CASSGQENTEAFF

clone_size: .
v_call: TRBV7-8
cdr3_length: 14
d_call: TRBD1
j_call: TRBJ2-3
cdr3_nt: TGTGCCAGCAGCTCGGGACAGGGTCAAAATACGCAGTATTTT
cdr3_aa: CASSSGQGQNTQYF

clone_size: .
v_call: TRBV7-9
cdr3_length: 14
d_call: TRBD1
j_call: TRBJ2-5
cdr3_nt: TGTGCCAGCAGCTTAGCGACAGGGTCGGAGACCCAGTACTTC
cdr3_aa: CASSLATGSETQYF

clone_size: .
v_call: TRBV5-1
cdr3_length: 13
d_call: .
j_call: TRBJ2-5
cdr3_nt: TGCGCCAGCAGCTTGCAGGTTCAAGAGACCCAGTACTTC
cdr3_aa: CASSLQVQETQYF

clone_size: .
v_call: TRBV30
cdr3_length: 14
d_call: .
j_call: TRBJ1-2
cdr3_nt: TGTGCCTGGAGCGATTATTCAGGGTTATTTGGCTACACCTTC
cdr3_aa: CAWSDYSGLFGYTF

clone_size: .
v_call: TRBV6-5
cdr3_length: 15
d_call: TRBD1
j_call: TRBJ1-2
cdr3_nt: TGTGCCAGCAGTTACTTGACCCGACAGGGGATTGGCTACACCTTC
cdr3_aa: CASSYLTRQGIGYTF

clone_size: .
v_call: TRBV27
cdr3_length: 15
d_call: TRBD1
j_call: TRBJ2-2
cdr3_nt: TGTGCCAGCAGCCTCAGAGGACAGGGGGCCGGGGAGCTGTTTTTT
cdr3_aa: CASSLRGQGAGELFF

clone_size: .
v_call: TRBV7-9
cdr3_length: 11
d_call: .
j_call: TRBJ2-2
cdr3_nt: TGTGCCAGCAGCTTTATCCGGGAGCTGTTTTTT
cdr3_aa: CASSFIRELFF

clone_size: .
v_call: TRBV6-1
cdr3_length: 15
d_call: .
j_call: TRBJ1-4
cdr3_nt: TGTGCCAGCAGTGACCGGGGGGGGACTAATGAAAAACTGTTTTTT
cdr3_aa: CASSDRGGTNEKLFF

clone_size: .
v_call: TRBV19
cdr3_length: 12
d_call: .
j_call: TRBJ2-1
cdr3_nt: TGTGCCAGTCCTACCCGGTCCGGTGAGCAGTTCTTC
cdr3_aa: CASPTRSGEQFF

clone_size: .
v_call: TRBV10-2
cdr3_length: 15
d_call: TRBD2
j_call: TRBJ2-1
cdr3_nt: TGCGCCAGCAAACTCGCTAGCGGGGGTCCCTCCGAGCAGTTCTTC
cdr3_aa: CASKLASGGPSEQFF

clone_size: .
v_call: TRBV2
cdr3_length: 16
d_call: TRBD2
j_call: TRBJ2-7
cdr3_nt: TGTGCCAGCAGCCCGACAGCGGGGGTGACCTCCTACGAGCAGTACTTC
cdr3_aa: CASSPTAGVTSYEQYF

clone_size: .
v_call: TRBV6-1
cdr3_length: 14
d_call: .
j_call: TRBJ1-5
cdr3_nt: TGTGCCAGCAGTGATACCTCAGAGGGACAGCCCCAGCATTTT
cdr3_aa: CASSDTSEGQPQHF